These T cell receptor beta chains were read from a single sample in a study of chemoradiotherapy in HPV16-positive cancers. This table comes from immunoSEQ multiplex PCR, and its TCRdb copy is limited to in-frame clones, with some not included. The sample lists 15,000 or so clones, approximately 89% occurring once. The sequencing here drew on blood, taken from a patient who underwent chemoradiotherapy. These receptors came from a human donor with HPV-associated anogenital cancer. CDR3s include the opening cysteine and the closing phenylalanine or tryptophan. D genes are given only for firm matches. For some rows the clone size is stated as once, few or many, or as a class when expanded; others skip it.

>-|TRBJ2-5|TRBV9|TRBD2
TGTGCCAGCAACGGGGGAGTAGCGGGAGGCCTGGAGACCCAGTACTTC
CASNGGVAGGLETQYF
>-|TRBJ1-2|TRBV18|-
TGTGCCAGCTCACCTTCCCATCTGGGTCAAACCTCTAACTATGGCTACACCTTC
CASSPSHLGQTSNYGYTF
>-|TRBJ1-4|TRBV4-1|-
TGCGCCAGCAGCACCCCGACAGCAACTAATGAAAAACTGTTTTTT
CASSTPTATNEKLFF
>-|TRBJ2-5|TRBV6-6|TRBD1
TGTGCCAGCAGAGATCCGGGACAGGGTCGGGAGACCCAGTACTTC
CASRDPGQGRETQYF
>-|TRBJ2-5|TRBV5-4|-
TGTGCCAGCAGCCCGACCGGGACAAATGAAGAGACCCAGTACTTC
CASSPTGTNEETQYF
>-|TRBJ1-6|TRBV2|-
TGTGCCAGTCGCAGACCCCGACAGACCGGCTCCTATAATTCACCCCTCCACTTT
CASRRPRQTGSYNSPLHF
>-|TRBJ1-2|TRBV2|-
TGTGCCAGCAGTTTTAGTGTTACCTATGGCTACACCTTC
CASSFSVTYGYTF
>-|TRBJ1-1|TRBV5-6|TRBD1
TGTGCCAGCAGCCTCACAGGGGGCACTGAAGCTTTCTTT
CASSLTGGTEAFF
>-|TRBJ1-4|TRBV6-5|-
TGTGCCAGCAGTTACAGCGGGCCCCAAGAAAAACTGTTTTTT
CASSYSGPQEKLFF
>once|TRBJ2-7|TRBV4-2|-
TGTGCCAGCAGCCAAGTTCTAGAATGGGAGCAGTACTTC
CASSQVLEWEQYF
>-|TRBJ2-7|TRBV11-3|TRBD1
TGTGCCAGCAGCTTAGAGGGACAGTCCAATAACGAGCAGTACTTC
CASSLEGQSNNEQYF
>once|TRBJ1-3|TRBV6-6|-
TGTGCCAGCAGTTACTCCGGCAGCTCTGGAAACACCATATATTTT
CASSYSGSSGNTIYF
>-|TRBJ2-6|TRBV18|-
TGTGCCAGCTCACCACTTCTCCCCACTGGGGCCAACGTCCTGACTTTC
CASSPLLPTGANVLTF
>-|TRBJ1-1|TRBV9|TRBD1
TGTGCCAGCAGCGTAGAGGTGGGACAGTCCGAAGCTTTCTTT
CASSVEVGQSEAFF
>few|TRBJ1-5|TRBV7-9|-
TGTGCCAGCAGCTTGGGGGGTTATAGCAATCAGCCCCAGCATTTT
CASSLGGYSNQPQHF
>-|TRBJ2-7|TRBV9|TRBD2
TGTGCCAGCAGCGGGACGTCCAGCGGGGATGCCTACGAGCAGTACTTC
CASSGTSSGDAYEQYF
>-|TRBJ1-4|TRBV4-3|-
TGCGCCAGCAGCCAAGATCGGGGATCAACTAATGAAAAACTGTTTTTT
CASSQDRGSTNEKLFF
>-|TRBJ2-3|TRBV29-1|-
TGCAGCGTGAGAGGGGGGGATACGCAGTATTTT
CSVRGGDTQYF
>-|TRBJ2-5|TRBV19|-
TGTGCCAGTAGCCCCGGACAGTTCTCGAGGGAGACCCAGTACTTC
CASSPGQFSRETQYF
>once|TRBJ1-5|TRBV4-2|TRBD1
TGTGCCAGCAGCCGCTGGGACAGGGGTACGAGCAATCAGCCCCAGCATTTT
CASSRWDRGTSNQPQHF
>-|TRBJ2-7|TRBV5-1|-
TGCGCCAGCAGCTTGGCATCGGGACAAGCCTACGAGCAGTACTTC
CASSLASGQAYEQYF
>-|TRBJ1-3|TRBV5-4|-
TGTGCCAGCAGCTTAAGGGAGACGGGAGGAAACACCATATATTTT
CASSLRETGGNTIYF
>-|TRBJ2-1|TRBV11-2|-
TGTGCCAGCAGCTCCTCAGCCAGACTAGATGAGCAGTTCTTC
CASSSSARLDEQFF
>-|TRBJ1-2|TRBV4-1|-
TGCGCCAGCAGCCAGCGATCGGGGGGGGACTATGGCTGCACCTTC
CASSQRSGGDYGCTF
>once|TRBJ1-2|TRBV5-5|-
TGTGCCAGCGTAGCCAAGGGGGATAACTATGGCTACACCTTC
CASVAKGDNYGYTF
>-|TRBJ1-5|TRBV5-6|TRBD1
TGTGCCAGCAGCTCGAGACAGGGGGGTTTTCTTCAGCCCCAGCATTTT
CASSSRQGGFLQPQHF
>-|TRBJ1-6|TRBV19|-
TGTGCCAGTAGTATGCGGGACGTACGCAATTCACCCCTCCACTTT
CASSMRDVRNSPLHF
>-|TRBJ2-1|TRBV12-5|-
TGTGCTAGTGGTTTGGGGGCGTTAGGGGACGGGTCCTACAATGAGCAGTTCTTC
CASGLGALGDGSYNEQFF
>once|TRBJ1-6|TRBV7-2|-
TGTGCCAGCAGCTTAATCGCCCTCACAAGCTCCTATAATTCACCCCTCCACTTT
CASSLIALTSSYNSPLHF
>-|TRBJ1-3|TRBV19|-
TGTGCCAGTAGTCTCGGCAGGCTCACTGGAAACACCATATATTTT
CASSLGRLTGNTIYF
>-|TRBJ2-7|TRBV6-1|TRBD2
TGTGCCAGCAGTGAAGCTAGCGGGGGGGCCTACGAGCAGTACTTC
CASSEASGGAYEQYF
>-|TRBJ2-3|TRBV15|TRBD1
TGTGCCACCAGCAGGGGCGGGGGCCGGGGGACAGGGGTGGCAGATACGCAGTATTTT
CATSRGGGRGTGVADTQYF
>-|TRBJ2-5|TRBV7-2|-
TGTGCCAGCAGTCCCCAATTCAAAGCGCGCGGTGGGGAGACCCAGTACTTC
CASSPQFKARGGETQYF
>-|TRBJ2-2|TRBV7-2|-
TGTGCCAGCAGCTTATCCAGCCGGGCTCGCGGGGAGCTGTTTTTT
CASSLSSRARGELFF
>-|TRBJ2-7|TRBV27|TRBD1
TGTGCCAGCAGTCCCAGGGGGACATTCTCCTACGAGCAGTACTTC
CASSPRGTFSYEQYF
>-|TRBJ1-2|TRBV23-1|TRBD1
TGCGCCAGCAGTCACAGGGACAGGATTAACTATGGCTACACCTTC
CASSHRDRINYGYTF
>-|TRBJ1-4|TRBV5-6|-
TGTGCCAGCAGCTCTTGGGCCCTATGGGGTGAAAAACTGTTTTTT
CASSSWALWGEKLFF
>-|TRBJ2-1|TRBV4-2|-
TGTGCCAGCGGGCGAGAGGGTTTGGCTACAGTTGAGCAGTTCTTC
CASGREGLATVEQFF
>-|TRBJ2-3|TRBV5-4|TRBD2
TGTGCCAGCAGCTTGGGTTTGCTAGCGGGGGGCTCCACAGATACGCAGTATTTT
CASSLGLLAGGSTDTQYF
>once|TRBJ1-2|TRBV27|TRBD1
TGTGCCAGCAGTTGCCCCCGACAGGGCTACACTAACTATGGCTACACCTTC
CASSCPRQGYTNYGYTF
>-|TRBJ2-1|TRBV6-4|TRBD2
TGTGCCAGCAGTCTTCGGGCTAGCGGGGGCCTATCCTACAATGAGCAGTTCTTC
CASSLRASGGLSYNEQFF
>-|TRBJ1-1|TRBV15|-
TGTGCCACCAGCAGAGATCTAAGAACTGAAGCTTTCTTT
CATSRDLRTEAFF
>once|TRBJ1-2|TRBV28|-
TGTGCCGCCGAGGCCAACTATGGCTACACCTTC
CAAEANYGYTF
>-|TRBJ2-1|TRBV7-7|TRBD1
TGTGCCAGCAGCCCCGGACAGGGGGGCCACAATGAGCAGTTCTTC
CASSPGQGGHNEQFF
>-|TRBJ2-7|TRBV15|-
TGTGCCACCTCGCCGGGGGGCGCGTTCCCGCAGTACTTC
CATSPGGAFPQYF
>-|TRBJ1-5|TRBV27|TRBD1
TGTGCCAGCAGTTTGGGGACAGGGAGGAATCAGCCCCAGCATTTT
CASSLGTGRNQPQHF
>few|TRBJ2-2|TRBV19|-
TGTGCCAGTTTAAACGGGACTGTCACCGGGGAGCTGTTTTTT
CASLNGTVTGELFF
>once|TRBJ2-1|TRBV11-2|-
TGTGCCAGCAGCTTAGACTCAGGGCCCTACAATGAGCAGTTCTTC
CASSLDSGPYNEQFF
>-|TRBJ1-5|TRBV29-1|-
TGCAGCGTTGAAGAAACAGCGGATCAGCCCCAGCATTTT
CSVEETADQPQHF
>-|TRBJ2-7|TRBV5-1|TRBD2
TGCGCCAGCAGCTTGGGAGGCGGGACTAGCCAACCCTACGAGCAGTACTTC
CASSLGGGTSQPYEQYF
>-|TRBJ2-7|TRBV29-1|TRBD2
TGCAGCGTTGAAAAAGGGACTAGCGGGATGGGAGAGCAGTACTTC
CSVEKGTSGMGEQYF